This is a list of T cell receptor beta chains from one sample in a study of naive and memory T cell subsets. TCRdb processed the UMI-ligation and nested PCR reads anew with MiXCR; each CDR3 protein has one entry. The sample carries about 100,000 distinct CDR3 sequences, about 14% recorded once. The source material was naive CD8+ T cells from blood. The receptor set was obtained from a human donor in good health. Each CDR3 is given with its conserved first and last residue. A D gene is named only where the DNA matches it firmly. The size of a clone is reported for some rows only, either as once, few or many, or as a class for expanded clones.

>few|TRBV6-2/TRBV6-3|NA|TRBJ1-6
CASSYGDTAPLHF
TGTGCCAGCAGTTACGGGGACACGGCACCCCTCCACTTT
>NA|TRBV10-3|NA|TRBJ1-5
CAISEFGGNQPQHF
TGTGCCATCAGTGAGTTTGGGGGCAATCAGCCCCAGCATTTT
>NA|TRBV5-1|NA|TRBJ2-7
CASSAGRTASSYEQYF
TGCGCCAGCAGCGCGGGCCGGACAGCCAGCTCCTACGAGCAGTACTTC
>NA|TRBV9|NA|TRBJ2-3
CASSVWGDTQYF
TGTGCCAGCAGCGTTTGGGGAGATACGCAGTATTTT
>few|TRBV5-4|NA|TRBJ1-1
CASSGLGGNTEAFF
TGTGCCAGCAGCGGATTAGGGGGGAACACTGAAGCTTTCTTT
>NA|TRBV5-1|TRBD1|TRBJ1-1
CASRTGDTEAFF
TGCGCCAGCAGGACAGGGGACACTGAAGCTTTCTTT
>few|TRBV20-1|NA|TRBJ1-1
CSARDGAGHEAFF
TGCAGTGCTAGAGATGGGGCTGGTCATGAAGCTTTCTTT
>NA|TRBV27|NA|TRBJ1-2
CASSEGPGNGYTF
TGTGCCAGCAGCGAGGGCCCAGGGAATGGCTACACCTTC
>few|TRBV29-1|NA|TRBJ1-2
CSVRTAYGYTF
TGCAGCGTGAGGACAGCCTATGGCTACACCTTC
>many|TRBV12-3/TRBV12-4|TRBD1|TRBJ2-5
CASSYLWTGGQETQYF
TGTGCCAGCAGTTACTTATGGACAGGTGGCCAAGAGACCCAGTACTTC
>NA|TRBV4-3|NA|TRBJ1-1
CASSQDITLNTEAFF
TGCGCCAGCAGCCAAGATATAACCCTGAACACTGAAGCTTTCTTT
>many|TRBV2|TRBD1|TRBJ1-1
CASSETGTGKWTEAFF
TGTGCCAGCAGTGAAACCGGGACAGGGAAGTGGACTGAAGCTTTCTTT
>NA|TRBV20-1|TRBD2|TRBJ2-2
CSARLEAGGPNTGELFF
TGCAGTGCCCGCCTGGAGGCGGGGGGACCCAACACCGGGGAGCTGTTTTTT
>NA|TRBV4-3|NA|TRBJ2-7
CASSQDRGSEEQYF
TGCGCCAGCAGCCAAGATCGTGGTTCGGAGGAGCAGTACTTC
>once|TRBV5-1|NA|TRBJ1-4
CASSLADSSAEKLFF
TGCGCCAGCAGCTTGGCGGACAGCTCAGCCGAAAAACTGTTTTTT
>NA|TRBV7-2|TRBD2|TRBJ2-7
CASSDREGPFYEQYF
TGTGCCAGCAGCGATCGGGAGGGCCCCTTCTACGAGCAGTACTTC